Sequencing of this TCR beta chain was carried out in a study of blood T cell repertoires in COVID-19 (dated by TCRdb to 2018 to 2021). Regarding the research as a whole: Collaborator samples came from the United States, Italy and Spain and covered acute and convalescent phases of COVID-19. Sample metadata almost always included a de-identified subject ID, COVID-19 status, age in years and sex. The dataset comprised deeply sampled blood TCRbeta repertoires from subjects exposed to, actively infected with, or recovered from COVID-19. The prospective study material was composed of cDNA or gDNA derived from T cells, B-cell-depleted T cells, or PBMCs. HLA class I and class II types, where available, came from metadata supplied by the sample provider rather than from assay-based typing. The repertoires were released in a freely available public database intended as a resource for research on the immune response to SARS-CoV-2. Samples were obtained from the ongoing ImmuneRACE study (first 160 participants) and from 1,254 subjects provided by 6 global collaborators.

In the prospective study, participants were roughly 18 to 89 years old, resided in fewer than 25 geographic areas of the United States, and were enrolled through a virtual design. In the prospective study, cohorts were assigned on the basis of participant-reported clinical history obtained from a screening survey and a study questionnaire. A participant counted as exposed if, within 2 weeks of entering the study, that participant had been in contact with someone who had a PCR-confirmed or clinician-diagnosed COVID-19 case. In the prospective study, mobile phlebotomists collected whole blood, serum and a nasopharyngeal or oropharyngeal swab from each participant. Additional blood draws and questionnaires over an approximately two-month period could optionally be provided by prospective study participants. Blood samples from the prospective study were shipped frozen or at room temperature prior to DNA extraction.

To note about this clone: It has no known antigen specificity. Base qualities were left out, and no much larger clone turns up one base away.

The germline V end is reduced by 0 bases and the J end by 9 bases; junction bases left unmatched: 8. From a lookup of the germline V gene, CDR1 and CDR2 are SGDLS and YYNGEE. The cysteine opens and the phenylalanine closes a CDR3 of 14 amino acids. Just CDR3 DNA is preserved here, 42 bases in frame from base 1. The research as a whole found: The quantity of clinical and demographic metadata differed by source and by participant and was supplied without curation.

TCRbeta CDR3 regions were amplified from genomic DNA using the immunoSEQ Assay, a bias-controlled multiplex PCR. In the paper's pipeline: Within the assay, amplification of reference gene primers was used to estimate how many nucleated cells each sample contained. Sequence reads were collapsed and filtered to measure the absolute abundance of every unique TCRbeta CDR3 rearrangement. For each sample, productive Simpson clonality was calculated as the square root of Simpson's diversity index across productive rearrangements. TCRdb mirrors the immuneACCESS table, restricted to in-frame sequences. Some clones are absent from its copies; in checked studies, under half trace to an unresolved V gene, and the reason for the others is unknown. That table is the source of V, J and clone size, and D and trimming were worked out from the DNA. This sample is represented by a few hundred thousand clones; approximately 91% of them were singletons. The biggest ten clones account for roughly 1.4% of the sample.

The receptor was derived from a woman between 18 and 29 years old who had been exposed to COVID-19. The rearranged segments are TRBV9 and TRBJ2-7; TRBD1 fits 8 bases in the junction. Sequences were obtained from PBMCs or T cells enriched from blood (not recorded which). The bases are TGTGCCAGCAGCGTAGGGACAGGGCAGGATTGGCAGTACTTC. Its protein reads: CASSVGTGQDWQYF.